The 13 T cell receptor beta chains below were found in one sample sequenced in a study of blood T cell repertoires in COVID-19. Libraries were prepared by immunoSEQ multiplex PCR; TCRdb keeps only in-frame clonotypes and omits some of them. The sample shows fewer than 250,000 clones, about 87% of them seen only once. Material for sequencing was peripheral blood. These receptor sequences come from a man aged 60 to 69 with acute or convalescent COVID-19.

This clone was seen a few times. V is TRBV5-4 and J is TRBJ2-7; possibly TRBD1 for D (5 bases). The CDR3 length is 14 residues. CDR1 SGHNT and CDR2 YYREEE come from the germline V gene (reference sequence). Trimming removed 4 bases at V and 4 bases at J, with 15 bases between. CDR3 nucleotide sequence: TGTGCCAGCAGCCGTCAGGGTACCGGGTACGAGCAGTACTTC. Protein: CASSRQGTGYEQYF.

This CDR3 reads CSARTGEKAFF. In DNA, the CDR3 is TGCAGTGCTAGAACAGGGGAGAAAGCTTTCTTT. The chain carries TRBV20-1 and TRBJ1-1, with 7 nucleotides matching TRBD1. V was pared by 2 bases and J by 9 bases, with 3 bases of the junction left unmatched. The V gene's germline CDR1 is DFQATT and CDR2 SNEGSKA (reference sequence). There are 11 residues in the CDR3.

This clone appeared once. The rearrangement joins TRBV6-5 to TRBJ1-1; D gene uncertain. The V end lost 4 bases, the J end lost 1 base, and 7 bases lay between the germline ends. The CDR3 length is 13 residues. Germline CDR1 reads MNHEY; CDR2 reads SVGAGI. The CDR3 region is CASSLYRNTEAFF. DNA of the CDR3: TGTGCCAGCAGTTTATACAGGAACACTGAAGCTTTCTTT.

V is TRBV28 and J is TRBJ2-7, with 11 bases matching TRBD1. The V and J ends lost 2 bases and 1 base, in that order; junction bases with no gene match: 1. The CDR3 is 15 residues long. Germline CDR1 reads MDHEN; CDR2 reads SYDVKM. The CDR3 spells CASSLGTGGSYEQYF. DNA for the CDR3: TGTGCCAGCAGTTTAGGGACAGGGGGGTCCTACGAGCAGTACTTC.

The chain couples TRBV6-5 to TRBJ2-3; possible D gene TRBD2, 5 bases. V was cut by 6 bases and J by 6 bases, with 19 bases left in between. The germline V gene encodes CDR1 MNHEY and CDR2 SVGAGI. The CDR3 runs 15 residues. DNA of the CDR3: TGTGCCAGCAGGACCTTTTCGAGGGCTCAGGATACGCAGTATTTT. Translation: CASRTFSRAQDTQYF.

CDR3 loop: CASSVAGDRGSGYTF. CDR3 DNA sequence: TGTGCCAGCAGCGTAGCTGGGGACAGGGGCAGTGGCTACACCTTC. The chain combines TRBV9 with TRBJ1-2; 10 bases are a match to TRBD1. V dropped 0 bases and J dropped 7; count of bases not matched to a gene: 6. CDR1 and CDR2 (germline): SGDLS, YYNGEE. This CDR3 has 15 residues.

The chain joins TRBV19 to TRBJ2-5; 9 bases line up with TRBD2. The length of the CDR3 is 16 residues. The germline V gene encodes CDR1 LNHDA and CDR2 SQIVND (reference sequence). J was trimmed by 3 bases and V by 3 bases; bases with no gene match: 8. For the CDR3, the DNA is TGTGCCAGTAGTATTGCGAGCGCTAGCGGGAAAGAGACCCAGTACTTC. It specifies CASSIASASGKETQYF.

The chain joins TRBV7-9 to TRBJ1-5; the D gene is possibly TRBD1 (5 bases). Trimming shortened V by 1 base and J by 4 bases, and 23 bases separated the two germline ends. Germline V lookup: CDR1 SEHNR, CDR2 FQNEAQ (reference sequence). The CDR3 spans 19 residues. Here the CDR3 reads CASSLGSVGDSLGNQPQHF. Here the CDR3 DNA reads TGTGCCAGCAGCTTAGGTTCTGTCGGCGACAGCCTGGGGAATCAGCCCCAGCATTTT.

This chain uses TRBV10-1 with TRBJ1-5; 7 nucleotides align to TRBD1. This CDR3 has 15 residues. CDR1 and CDR2 from the germline V gene are WNHNN and SYGVQD (reference sequence). V dropped 5 bases and J dropped 9; count of bases not matched to a gene: 13. In nucleotides, the CDR3 is TGCGCCAGCAGTCGACCTTCGCAGGGGGTACGGCCCCAGCATTTT. Protein sequence: CASSRPSQGVRPQHF.

This clone has more than one count but fewer than ten. The gene calls are TRBV6-2 or TRBV6-3 and TRBJ2-7; 11 bases line up with TRBD2. Germline CDR1 is MNHEY and CDR2 is SVGEGT. This CDR3 spans 16 amino acids. V lost 4 bases to trimming and J lost 6 bases; unmatched junction nucleotides: 11. CDR3 sequence (DNA): TGTGCCAGCAGTTTTGGGACTAGCGGCCTCTTCCGCGAGCAGTACTTC. Translated, it gives CASSFGTSGLFREQYF.

The chain carries TRBV21-1 and TRBJ2-3; the listed D gene, TRBD2, was not tested against the DNA. TRBV21-1 is marked as a pseudogene. This CDR3 has 16 amino acids. CDR3 protein: CASSHTSGGFTDTQYF. The CDR3 DNA reads as TGTGCCAGCAGCCATACTAGCGGGGGCTTCACAGATACGCAGTATTTT.

The chain links TRBV6-1 to TRBJ1-2, with D maybe TRBD1 (5 bases). The V end was cut by 1 base, the J end by 3 bases, with 12 bases between. In germline, CDR1 is MNHNS, CDR2 SASEGT. The CDR3 is 15 residues long. CDR3 loop: CASSEDQGTYYGYTF. Written as DNA, the CDR3 is TGTGCCAGCAGTGAAGACCAGGGCACATACTATGGCTACACCTTC.

The chain couples TRBV3-1 (or the pseudogene TRBV3-2) to TRBJ1-6; the match to TRBD1 covers 9 bases. Germline V lookup: CDR1 LGHDT, CDR2 YNNKEL (reference sequence). This CDR3 comprises 15 residues. The V and J ends lost 4 bases and 8 bases, in that order; junction bases with no gene match: 6. This CDR3 reads CASSRTGQGDSPLHF. The CDR3 coding sequence is TGTGCCAGCAGCCGAACGGGACAGGGTGATTCACCCCTCCACTTT.